What follows are 22 T cell receptor beta chains derived from one specimen sequenced in a study of T cell responses to AZD1222 COVID-19 vaccine. Sequencing used immunoSEQ multiplex PCR; TCRdb keeps in-frame clones, though not all of them. The data show 90,000 to 130,000 clones, around 93% seen once. The sample was peripheral blood, taken 28 days after the second AZD1222 dose. The receptors originated from an adult who received the AZD1222 COVID-19 vaccine.

The rearrangement joins TRBV5-1 to TRBJ1-1, with D possibly TRBD1 on 5 matching bases. Trimming cost V 0 bases and J 7 bases, with 16 bases left between them. CDR3 length equals 15 residues. CDR1 and CDR2 (germline): SGHRS, YFSETQ. The CDR3 nucleotides read TGCGCCAGCAGCTTGGGCTTTTCGGTAGGGGATGAAGCTTTCTTT. Encoded protein: CASSLGFSVGDEAFF.

V and J are TRBV5-4 and TRBJ1-2; 8 bases agree with TRBD1. The CDR3 runs 15 residues. The V segment lost 4 bases and the J segment 3 bases; nucleotides outside the gene matches: 8. Germline loops: CDR1 SGHNT, CDR2 YYREEE (reference sequence). The CDR3 nucleotides read TGTGCCAGCAGCGCCGACACAGGGGGATACTATGGCTACACCTTC. Translating it yields CASSADTGGYYGYTF.

V and J are TRBV28 and TRBJ1-1; unclear D gene. Between the trimmed V and J ends, which lost 6 bases and 7 bases, there was a span of 18 bases. The CDR3 contains 14 residues. The germline V gene has CDR1 MDHEN and CDR2 SYDVKM. The CDR3 DNA is TGTGCCAGCAGAAAGAGAGCGATCCATTTTGAAGCTTTCTTT. Its protein product is CASRKRAIHFEAFF.

The CDR3 sequence is CASSYEWGDGPYEQYF. As DNA, the CDR3 is TGTGCCAGCAGCTATGAGTGGGGGGACGGGCCCTACGAGCAGTACTTC. The chain is built from TRBV27 and TRBJ2-7, with D possibly matching TRBD2 (6 bases). V dropped 6 bases and J dropped 2 bases, with 20 bases sitting between them. The germline gives CDR1 MNHEY, CDR2 SMNVEV (reference sequence). The CDR3 spans 16 residues.

The chain joins TRBV11-3 to TRBJ2-5; D ambiguous. The CDR3 extends over 12 amino acids. In germline, CDR1 is SGHNT, CDR2 YENEEA. Trimming took 5 bases from V and 1 from J, leaving 5 bases between them. Here the CDR3 reads CASSRSQETQYF. The DNA for the CDR3 is TGTGCCAGCAGCCGTTCCCAAGAGACCCAGTACTTC. Based on the CDR3 plus reference TRBV11-3 and TRBJ2-5, the full variable domain is EAGVVQSPRYKIIEKKQPVAFWCNPISGHNTLYWYLQNLGQGPELLIRYENEEAVDDSQLPKDRFSAERLKGVDSTLKIQPAELGDSAVYLCASSRSQETQYFGPGTRLLVL.

This chain links TRBV3-1 (or the pseudogene TRBV3-2) with TRBJ2-7; D is undetermined. This CDR3 is 15 amino acids long. The V gene lost 4 bases and the J gene lost 4 bases, with 17 bases spanning the gap. Germline V gene data show CDR1 as LGHDT and CDR2 as YNNKEL (reference sequence). The CDR3 loop reads CASSPQPLMDYEQYF. The CDR3 bases are TGTGCCAGCAGCCCGCAACCTCTGATGGATTACGAGCAGTACTTC.

J is TRBJ2-3 and V is TRBV5-6, with TRBD2 matching over 14 bases. The CDR3 spans 18 residues. V shed 4 bases and J 6 bases; nucleotides not matched to a gene: 13. Germline CDR1 and CDR2: SGHDT and YYEEEE. CDR3 region: CASSHYTGTSGGGDTQYF. CDR3 bases: TGTGCCAGCAGCCATTATACCGGGACTAGCGGGGGAGGGGATACGCAGTATTTT.

This sequence joins TRBV5-5 and TRBJ1-2, with a tentative D call TRBD1 (5 bases). Trimming removed 0 bases from V and 4 bases from J, with 16 bases in between. Germline V gene lookup returns CDR1 SGHKS and CDR2 YYEKEE (reference sequence). The CDR3 sequence is 16 residues long. The CDR3 sequence is CASSLDNRITSYGYTF. The CDR3 nucleotides read TGTGCCAGCAGCTTGGATAACAGGATTACGAGCTATGGCTACACCTTC. The full variable domain, in which reference TRBV5-5 and TRBJ1-2 provide the parts outside the CDR3, is DAGVTQSPTHLIKTRGQQVTLRCSPISGHKSVSWYQQVLGQGPQFIFQYYEKEERGRGNFPDRFSARQFPNYSSELNVNALLLGDSALYLCASSLDNRITSYGYTFGSGTRLTVV.

The chain recombines TRBV5-1 with TRBJ1-1; 8 bases agree with TRBD1. Germline V CDR1 and CDR2: SGHRS, YFSETQ. The ends lost 3 bases at V and 0 bases at J; junction bases unmatched: 1. This CDR3 contains 14 residues. Written as DNA, the CDR3 is TGCGCCAGCAGCTGGGACAGGTTGAACACTGAAGCTTTCTTT. Its translation: CASSWDRLNTEAFF.

This chain joins TRBV21-1 and TRBJ2-5; the table names TRBD1, a call not compared with the DNA. TRBV21-1 is reported as a pseudogene. CDR3 length equals 16 residues. The CDR3 DNA reads as TGTGCCAGCAGCAAAGCGTATCAGGGGGGTAGGGGGACCCAGTACTTC. Translation gives CASSKAYQGGRGTQYF.

This clone appeared once. The rearrangement links TRBV2 to TRBJ2-3; possibly TRBD2 for D (7 bases). The CDR3 covers 13 residues. Germline CDR1 reads SNHLY; CDR2 reads FYNNEI. Trimming took 7 bases from V and 6 from J, leaving 14 bases between them. The CDR3 reads CASTGGREDTQYF. CDR3 nucleotides: TGTGCCAGCACGGGGGGCAGGGAGGATACGCAGTATTTT.

This clone has more than one count but fewer than ten. The V call is TRBV4-1, the J call TRBJ1-1, with unresolved D. This CDR3 contains 13 residues. CDR1 is MGHRA, CDR2 YSYEKL, per germline. The germline V and J ends were trimmed by 1 base and 1 base, with 4 bases remaining between them. The CDR3 here is CASSQGGNTEAFF. CDR3 DNA sequence: TGCGCCAGCAGCCAAGGGGGGAACACTGAAGCTTTCTTT.

V is TRBV7-2 and J is TRBJ2-7; TRBD2 might be the D (7 bases). The CDR3 is 13 amino acids. V was pared by 4 bases and J by 3 bases, with 10 bases between. From germline, CDR1 is SGHTA and CDR2 FQGNSA. The chain's CDR3 is CASSWEGGYEQYF. The CDR3 nucleotides read TGTGCCAGCAGCTGGGAGGGGGGCTACGAGCAGTACTTC.

V and J are TRBV6-5 and TRBJ1-1; D is unclear. Per the germline V gene, CDR1 is MNHEY and CDR2 is SVGAGI. This CDR3 contains 12 residues. V gave up 5 bases and J gave up 6 bases, with 10 bases separating them. CDR3 in amino acids: CASSTGSPEAFF. Written as DNA, the CDR3 is TGTGCCAGCAGTACGGGAAGCCCTGAAGCTTTCTTT.

The chain is built from TRBV5-1 and TRBJ1-5; 9 bases are a match to TRBD1. The germline V gene has CDR1 SGHRS and CDR2 YFSETQ. V lost 0 bases to trimming and J lost 7 bases; unmatched junction nucleotides: 8. The CDR3 is 16 residues long. The CDR3 sequence: CASSLEAGTGLQPQHF. DNA for the CDR3: TGCGCCAGCAGCTTGGAGGCAGGGACAGGGCTACAGCCCCAGCATTTT.

This CDR3 reads CASSLAIGGARNGYTF. The CDR3 coding sequence is TGCGCCAGCAGCTTGGCCATTGGGGGGGCTAGAAATGGCTACACCTTC. The chain combines TRBV5-1 with TRBJ1-2; a possible D gene is TRBD1 (6 bases). This CDR3 has 16 amino acids. Trimming took off 0 bases at V and 6 bases at J, with 18 bases between the two ends. Germline V gene data show CDR1 as SGHRS and CDR2 as YFSETQ.

The CDR3 here is CASSLAVVGTEAFF. The DNA of the CDR3 is TGTGCCAGCAGCTTAGCGGTGGTAGGGACTGAAGCTTTCTTT. The V gene is TRBV7-9, the J gene TRBJ1-1; D call uncertain. The V gene's germline CDR1 is SEHNR and CDR2 FQNEAQ (reference sequence). Trimming pared 0 bases from V and 5 bases from J, leaving 10 bases between. This CDR3 comprises 14 residues.

V is TRBV18 and J is TRBJ1-5, with 7 positions matching TRBD1. This CDR3 region has 15 residues. V shed 3 bases, J shed 6 bases, and the junction held 8 bases outside the gene matches. In germline, CDR1 is KGHSH, CDR2 LQKENI. The CDR3 bases are TGTGCCAGCTCACCGACAGGGACTCTGGCTCAGCCCCAGCATTTT. It encodes CASSPTGTLAQPQHF.

V is TRBV11-3 and J is TRBJ2-4, with D possibly being TRBD1 or TRBD2 (5 bases each). This CDR3 comprises 15 residues. Germline V gives CDR1 SGHNT, CDR2 YENEEA. Trimming left V 3 bases short and J 8 bases short, with 17 bases between. DNA of the CDR3: TGTGCCAGCAGCTTCACCGGGGCCGAACATGACATTCAGTACTTC. Protein: CASSFTGAEHDIQYF.

The chain combines TRBV6-5 with TRBJ2-2; 8 bases fit TRBD1. The CDR3 sequence is 15 residues long. The V segment lost 6 bases and the J segment 3 bases; nucleotides outside the gene matches: 6. The germline V gene encodes CDR1 MNHEY and CDR2 SVGAGI. CDR3 protein: CASRWQGAYTGELFF. CDR3 DNA: TGTGCCAGCAGGTGGCAGGGGGCTTACACCGGGGAGCTGTTTTTT.

CDR3 region: CASSQDGIAGGYNEQFF. In DNA, the CDR3 is TGTGCCAGCAGCCAAGATGGAATAGCGGGGGGGTACAATGAGCAGTTCTTC. V is TRBV3-1 (or the pseudogene TRBV3-2) and J is TRBJ2-1, with TRBD2 identical over 11 bases. CDR1 is LGHDT and CDR2 is YNNKEL in the germline V gene (reference sequence). This CDR3 is built from 17 residues. Trimming removed 0 bases from V and 4 bases from J; junction bases left unmatched: 5.

This clone appeared a single time. The rearrangement uses TRBV7-2 and TRBJ2-7, with a possible D match to TRBD1 (5 bases). Germline lookup yields CDR1 SGHTA and CDR2 FQGNSA. This CDR3 spans 13 amino acids. Trimming took off 1 base at V and 3 bases at J, with 7 bases between the two ends. CDR3 amino acids: CASSLVDIYEQYF. CDR3 nucleotide sequence: TGTGCCAGCAGCTTAGTGGACATCTACGAGCAGTACTTC.